The 3 T cell receptor beta chains in this list originate from one sample, sequenced in a study of chemoradiotherapy in HPV16-positive cancers. Using immunoSEQ multiplex PCR, the repertoire was profiled, and TCRdb retains in-frame clones only, with some absent. The repertoire has about 8,100 clones, around 64% of them found once; the top ten carry less than 25%. Sampling took place from a patient who underwent chemoradiotherapy. Every receptor here comes from a human donor with HPV-associated anogenital cancer.

Written as DNA, the CDR3 is TGTGCCAGCAGTGTCGACAGGGGGGGGTACGAGCAGTACTTC. Its protein product is CASSVDRGGYEQYF. The J gene is TRBJ2-7, the V gene TRBV2, with 9 bases lining up with TRBD1. CDR1 and CDR2 from the germline V gene are SNHLY and FYNNEI. Unmatched junction bases numbered 5, after V lost 4 bases and J lost 4 bases. The CDR3 runs 14 residues.

V usage is TRBV19 and J usage is TRBJ1-2; D is ambiguous. The CDR3 has 16 residues. Germline V gives CDR1 LNHDA, CDR2 SQIVND (reference sequence). V was shortened by 0 bases and J by 0 bases, with 11 bases between the two germline ends. DNA of the CDR3: TGTGCCAGTAGTATAGATTTTACCAGACCTAACTATGGCTACACCTTC. Amino acid sequence: CASSIDFTRPNYGYTF.

The chain couples TRBV7-9 to TRBJ2-1; D remains unclear. Trimming took 3 bases from V and 5 from J, leaving 11 bases between them. CDR1 is SEHNR, CDR2 FQNEAQ, per germline (reference sequence). This CDR3 has 14 residues. The CDR3 is CASSFVGRNNEQFF. The CDR3 bases are TGTGCCAGCAGCTTCGTCGGCCGAAACAATGAGCAGTTCTTC.